The next 9 T cell receptor beta chains were all read from a single sample in a study of T-cell memory formation after mild COVID-19. TCRdb processed the 5' RACE reads anew with MiXCR; each CDR3 protein has one entry. The sample has 550,000 to 650,000 distinct CDR3 sequences, 15% to 20% seen once. Sequencing used PBMCs or a T cell subset sorted from them (not recorded which). The receptors stem from an adult woman who had mild COVID-19 (a few samples of this study predate the infection). Cell type and time point are not known.

The CDR3 DNA reads as TGTGCCAGTAGTATCCTCGGGACTGTTAATTCACCCCTCCACTTT. Translating gives CASSILGTVNSPLHF. The V call is TRBV19, the J call TRBJ1-6, with a tentative D call TRBD1 (5 bases). The CDR3 loop spans 15 amino acids. The ends were cut back, 3 bases at V and 6 bases at J, with 12 bases in the middle. Germline CDR1 and CDR2: LNHDA and SQIVND (reference sequence).

This clonotype was picked up a small number of times. At one end the junction does not follow the germline gene, possibly because of a read error. The chain carries TRBV12-3 or TRBV12-4 and TRBJ2-6; TRBD2 is a possible D gene (6 bases). The CDR3 runs to 17 residues. For the CDR3, the DNA is TGTGCCAGCAGTATAGCGGCAGGGTCCCGTGGGGCCAACGTCCTGACTTTC. Protein product: CASSIAAGSRGANVLTF.

This clonotype was seen a few times. The J gene is TRBJ1-1, the V gene TRBV3-1; the D gene is possibly TRBD1 (5 bases). The germline gives CDR1 LGHDT, CDR2 YNNKEL (reference sequence). Between the trimmed V and J ends, which lost 4 bases and 8 bases, there was a span of 8 bases. This CDR3 is 11 amino acids long. CDR3 loop: CASSLSGEAFF. CDR3 bases: TGTGCCAGCAGCCTCTCAGGGGAAGCTTTCTTT.

This clonotype was counted between two and nine times. V is TRBV13 and J is TRBJ2-6; possible D gene TRBD1, 6 bases. Germline loops: CDR1 PRHDT, CDR2 FYEKMQ (reference sequence). The CDR3 is 16 residues long. Deletions cut 1 base from V and 2 bases from J, with 9 bases between. CDR3 sequence: CASSLAWGPGANVLTF. CDR3 sequence (DNA): TGTGCCAGCAGCTTAGCTTGGGGGCCTGGGGCCAACGTCCTGACTTTC.

This clonotype was detected ten times or more. This chain links TRBV7-9 with TRBJ1-1; D unclear. The germline gives CDR1 SEHNR, CDR2 FQNEAQ (reference sequence). Trimming left V 2 bases short and J 1 base short, with 5 bases between. This CDR3 spans 13 amino acids. CDR3 sequence (DNA): TGTGCCAGCAGCTTATTTGAGAACACTGAAGCTTTCTTT. The encoded protein is CASSLFENTEAFF.

This clonotype was found once. The CDR3 reads CASSQTTDRYEQYF. The DNA of the CDR3 is TGTGCCAGCAGCCAAACGACAGATCGCTACGAGCAGTACTTC. This chain links TRBV4-2 with TRBJ2-7; possibly TRBD1 for D (5 bases). Germline-derived CDR1 and CDR2 are LGHNA and YNFKEQ. The CDR3 is 14 amino acids. Trimming shortened V by 2 bases and J by 3 bases, and 11 bases separated the two germline ends.

This clonotype was counted ten times or more. The chain couples TRBV4-2 to TRBJ2-5; 8 positions match TRBD2. CDR3 length equals 17 residues. Germline V gene lookup returns CDR1 LGHNA and CDR2 YNFKEQ. The J segment lost 4 bases and the V segment lost 0 bases, leaving 10 bases of the junction unmatched. The CDR3 here is CASSQEATSDPVETQYF. In DNA, the CDR3 is TGTGCCAGCAGCCAAGAAGCGACTAGCGACCCAGTAGAGACCCAGTACTTC.

This clonotype was observed a few times. The chain employs TRBV7-9 and TRBJ2-7; 7 bases align to TRBD1. Germline loops: CDR1 SEHNR, CDR2 FQNEAQ (reference sequence). The length of the CDR3 is 14 residues. V was pared by 4 bases and J by 5 bases, with 8 bases of the junction left unmatched. CDR3 in amino acids: CASSSEQGLDEQYF. CDR3 nucleotide sequence: TGTGCCAGCAGCTCCGAACAGGGGCTGGACGAGCAGTACTTC.

In its sample, this clonotype was seen a few times. V usage is TRBV12-3 or TRBV12-4 and J usage is TRBJ2-1; TRBD2 aligns across 13 bases. The V gene end was trimmed by 6 bases and the J gene end by 15 bases; junction bases not matched to a gene: 8. This CDR3 comprises 13 residues. The DNA for the CDR3 is TGTGCCAGCAGCTTACTAGCGGGGGGGCCTCCGTTCTTC. Amino acid sequence: CASSLLAGGPPFF.